These 24 T cell receptor beta chains share one sample of origin, sequenced in a study of T-cell memory formation after mild COVID-19. TCRdb used MiXCR to reprocess the 5' RACE reads, holding one entry per CDR3 protein. The sample comprises about 390,000 distinct CDR3 sequences, about 21% of which are singletons, and around an eighth rests with the top ten. Material: PBMCs or a T cell subset sorted from them (not recorded which). The receptors come from an adult woman who had mild COVID-19 (a few samples of this study predate the infection). Cell type and time point are not known.

This clonotype was observed a handful of times. The chain links TRBV20-1 to TRBJ2-6, with D possibly TRBD1 on 6 matching bases. CDR1 and CDR2 from the germline V gene are DFQATT and SNEGSKA (reference sequence). Trimming stripped 3 bases from V and 0 bases from J, with 15 bases between. CDR3 size: 17 residues. The CDR3 loop reads CSARARTVGSGANVLTF. The DNA for the CDR3 is TGCAGTGCTAGGGCCCGGACAGTAGGCTCTGGGGCCAACGTCCTGACTTTC.

The J gene is TRBJ1-3, the V gene TRBV2, with D possibly being TRBD1 (6 bases). Trimming stripped 3 bases from V and 5 bases from J, with 11 bases between. Germline V lookup: CDR1 SNHLY, CDR2 FYNNEI. The CDR3 loop spans 14 amino acids. CDR3 in DNA: TGTGCCAGCAGTGACCAGGGGACGAGAAACACCATATATTTT. It codes for CASSDQGTRNTIYF.

The V gene is TRBV11-2, the J gene TRBJ1-2, with 7 nucleotides matching TRBD1. The CDR3 contains 15 residues. After removal of 6 bases from V and 4 bases from J, the junction contained 11 bases not matched to a gene. Looked up from germline, CDR1 is SGHAT and CDR2 is FQNNGV. This CDR3 is CASSKEQGTFYGYTF. CDR3 sequence (DNA): TGTGCCAGCAGTAAAGAACAGGGGACCTTCTATGGCTACACCTTC.

This clonotype appeared a few times. This chain joins TRBV7-3 and TRBJ2-6; D tentatively reads TRBD1 or TRBD2 (5 bases each). The CDR3 runs 16 residues. Germline values: CDR1 SGHTA, CDR2 FQGTGA. Trimming shortened V by 4 bases and J by 2 bases, and 12 bases separated the two germline ends. Here the CDR3 reads CASSSGGTAGANVLTF. The DNA for the CDR3 is TGTGCCAGCAGCTCCGGTGGGACGGCTGGGGCCAACGTCCTGACTTTC.

The chain uses TRBV5-1 and TRBJ2-1; D is undetermined. The CDR3 is 16 residues long. Trimming removed 4 bases from V and 2 bases from J, with 16 bases in between. The germline V gene encodes CDR1 SGHRS and CDR2 YFSETQ. As DNA, the CDR3 is TGCGCCAGCAGCACCAGCCCCGCAGGCGCCTACAATGAGCAGTTCTTC. Its translation: CASSTSPAGAYNEQFF.

The genes are TRBV27 and TRBJ2-1; D gene ambiguous. Germline loops: CDR1 MNHEY, CDR2 SMNVEV (reference sequence). The V end lost 4 bases, the J end lost 7 bases, and 17 bases lay between the germline ends. This CDR3 comprises 15 residues. The CDR3 DNA sequence: TGTGCCAGCAGTTCCACCGGCCCCGTCGCGAATGAGCAGTTCTTC. This sequence encodes CASSSTGPVANEQFF.

The chain is built from TRBV19 and TRBJ2-1; 10 bases agree with TRBD2. The CDR3 is 15 residues long. V lost 1 base and J lost 8; bases outside the gene matches: 5. Germline lookup yields CDR1 LNHDA and CDR2 SQIVND (reference sequence). Here the CDR3 reads CASSIGLAGVDEQFF. The CDR3 region has the DNA TGTGCCAGTAGTATAGGGCTAGCGGGAGTTGATGAGCAGTTCTTC.

This chain links TRBV9 with TRBJ2-7; 8 bases fit TRBD2. Unmatched junction bases numbered 5, after V lost 0 bases and J lost 6 bases. This CDR3 contains 14 residues. CDR1 is SGDLS, CDR2 YYNGEE, per germline. CDR3 in DNA: TGTGCCAGCAGCGTAGGAGGTAGCGGGGTCGAGCAGTACTTC. It translates to CASSVGGSGVEQYF.

This clonotype has a single count. V is TRBV20-1 and J is TRBJ1-1; 9 bases match TRBD1. The germline gives CDR1 DFQATT, CDR2 SNEGSKA (reference sequence). This CDR3 has 17 residues. The trim removed 3 bases at V and 3 bases at J, leaving 14 bases unmatched. CDR3 sequence reads: CSARSPRPGQGYTEAFF. The DNA for the CDR3 is TGCAGTGCTAGGTCCCCCAGACCGGGACAGGGATACACTGAAGCTTTCTTT.

This clonotype was recorded a few times. The V gene is TRBV20-1, the J gene TRBJ2-7; the D gene is possibly TRBD2 (6 bases). There are 12 residues in the CDR3. Germline lookup yields CDR1 DFQATT and CDR2 SNEGSKA (reference sequence). Trimming left V 5 bases short and J 3 bases short, with 11 bases between. The CDR3 sequence: CSAGGTGYEQYF. For the CDR3, the DNA is TGCAGTGCTGGCGGGACGGGCTACGAGCAGTACTTC.

The chain is built from TRBV5-1 and TRBJ2-7; 10 nucleotides match TRBD1. Germline CDR1 reads SGHRS; CDR2 reads YFSETQ. The CDR3 covers 15 residues. V dropped 3 bases and J dropped 0; count of bases not matched to a gene: 3. The CDR3 DNA is TGCGCCAGCAGCTGGGGGGACAGGGGCTCCTACGAGCAGTACTTC. As protein: CASSWGDRGSYEQYF.

DNA for the CDR3: TGTGCCAGCAGTTCCCATCCGGGGAATCTGAACACTGAAGCTTTCTTT. It encodes CASSSHPGNLNTEAFF. The chain recombines TRBV6-2 or TRBV6-3 with TRBJ1-1; no reliable D call. V shed 4 bases and J shed 0 bases, with 15 bases lying between them. Germline CDR1 is MNHEY and CDR2 is SVGEGT. This CDR3 has 16 residues.

CDR3: CASSRRWETQYF. The CDR3 bases are TGTGCCAGCAGCAGGAGATGGGAGACCCAGTACTTC. The V gene is TRBV11-2, the J gene TRBJ2-5, with D unresolved. Per the germline V gene, CDR1 is SGHAT and CDR2 is FQNNGV. The CDR3 totals 12 residues. Trimming pared 5 bases from V and 5 bases from J, leaving 9 bases between.

This chain connects TRBV6-5 to TRBJ2-7; the D gene is possibly TRBD2 (5 bases). CDR1 and CDR2 from the germline V gene are MNHEY and SVGAGI. The V gene lost 6 bases and the J gene lost 0 bases, with 18 bases spanning the gap. CDR3 length: 16 amino acids. DNA for the CDR3: TGTGCCAGCAGCACCCCATTCCGGGGAGTCTCCTACGAGCAGTACTTC. This gives the protein CASSTPFRGVSYEQYF.

The gene calls are TRBV4-1 and TRBJ2-7, with TRBD2 identical over 11 bases. V shed 1 base and J 4 bases; nucleotides not matched to a gene: 6. The germline gives CDR1 MGHRA, CDR2 YSYEKL. CDR3 length: 16 amino acids. Written as DNA, the CDR3 is TGCGCCAGCAGCCAAGCTAGCGGGGGGCCAGGGTACGAGCAGTACTTC. Translating it yields CASSQASGGPGYEQYF.

This clonotype has just a few counts. V is TRBV3-1 and J is TRBJ1-2; the match to TRBD1 covers 11 bases. Trimming took 2 bases from V and 8 from J; bases not matched to a gene: 7. The length of the CDR3 is 15 residues. Looked up from germline, CDR1 is LGHDT and CDR2 is YNNKEL (reference sequence). As DNA, the CDR3 is TGTGCCAGCAGCCAAAGAGGGGACAGGGGGAAGGGCTACACCTTC. Protein product: CASSQRGDRGKGYTF.

The table lists this clonotype with a few counts. The chain couples TRBV10-3 to TRBJ2-7; D uncertain. This CDR3 region has 12 residues. The germline V gene encodes CDR1 ENHRY and CDR2 SYGVKD. V was shortened by 3 bases and J by 1 base, with 4 bases between the two germline ends. The CDR3 loop reads CAISEKSYEQYF. In DNA, the CDR3 is TGTGCCATCAGTGAAAAATCCTACGAGCAGTACTTC.

The rearrangement uses TRBV20-1 and TRBJ2-3; D gene ambiguous. CDR3 size: 16 residues. Trimming removed 1 base from V and 0 bases from J, with 14 bases in between. The germline V gene has CDR1 DFQATT and CDR2 SNEGSKA (reference sequence). DNA for the CDR3: TGCAGTGCTAGAGTGATAGAAGGGCTTAGCACAGATACGCAGTATTTT. Translated, it gives CSARVIEGLSTDTQYF.

This clonotype was seen only a few times. Here the CDR3 reads CASSRAIGKETQYF. DNA for the CDR3: TGTGCCAGCAGTAGAGCTATCGGCAAAGAGACCCAGTACTTC. J is TRBJ2-5 and V is TRBV6-1, with D uncertain. V dropped 5 bases and J dropped 3 bases, with 13 bases sitting between them. The CDR3 is made up of 14 amino acids. Germline loops: CDR1 MNHNS, CDR2 SASEGT.

The chain couples TRBV27 to TRBJ2-1; the D is unclear. V gave up 5 bases and J gave up 6 bases, with 14 bases separating them. Germline V lookup: CDR1 MNHEY, CDR2 SMNVEV (reference sequence). The CDR3 extends over 14 amino acids. The CDR3 nucleotides are TGTGCCAGCAGTACCCTCGGAAAACTCAATGAGCAGTTCTTC. It yields the protein CASSTLGKLNEQFF.

This clonotype was counted a few times. The V and J genes are TRBV4-1 and TRBJ2-7, with D perhaps TRBD1 or TRBD2 (5 bases each). Germline assignment: CDR1 MGHRA and CDR2 YSYEKL. V was clipped by 2 bases and J by 3 bases, with 20 bases between them. This CDR3 has 17 residues. CDR3 in amino acids: CASSQPYRDGMIYEQYF. CDR3 sequence (DNA): TGCGCCAGCAGCCAACCCTACCGGGACGGGATGATCTACGAGCAGTACTTC.

This chain connects TRBV16 to TRBJ2-7; a weak D match, TRBD2 (6 bases). Germline V gives CDR1 KGHSY, CDR2 FQNENV. V lost 1 base and J 2 bases, leaving 12 bases between the germline ends. This CDR3 region has 15 residues. The CDR3 loop is CASSQYAGPTYEQYF. CDR3 DNA: TGTGCCAGCAGCCAATACGCGGGACCCACCTACGAGCAGTACTTC.

The J gene is TRBJ1-1, the V gene TRBV6-6, with D possibly matching TRBD1 (6 bases). Germline assignment: CDR1 MNHNY and CDR2 SVGAGI (reference sequence). The CDR3 covers 14 residues. The V and J ends lost 6 bases and 2 bases respectively, with 13 bases between them. Here the CDR3 reads CASRSGGLNTEAFF. The CDR3 DNA follows: TGTGCCAGCAGATCGGGGGGCTTAAACACTGAAGCTTTCTTT.

The chain uses TRBV12-3 or TRBV12-4 and TRBJ2-5, with D possibly called TRBD1 or TRBD2 (5 bases each). V was cut by 6 bases and J by 4 bases, with 12 bases left in between. This CDR3 spans 13 amino acids. The CDR3: CASRAGTPETQYF. In DNA, the CDR3 is TGTGCCAGCAGAGCCGGGACCCCAGAGACCCAGTACTTC.